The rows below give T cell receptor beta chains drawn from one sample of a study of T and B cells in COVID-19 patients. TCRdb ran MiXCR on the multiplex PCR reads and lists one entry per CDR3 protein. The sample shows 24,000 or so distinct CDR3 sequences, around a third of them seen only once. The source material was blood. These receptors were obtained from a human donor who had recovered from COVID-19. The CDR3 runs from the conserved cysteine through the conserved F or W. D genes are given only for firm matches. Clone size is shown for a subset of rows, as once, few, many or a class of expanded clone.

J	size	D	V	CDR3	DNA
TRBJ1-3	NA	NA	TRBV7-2	CASSERGSSAGNTIYF	TGTGCCAGCAGCGAGCGTGGTAGTTCGGCTGGAAACACCATATATTTT
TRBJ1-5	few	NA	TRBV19	CAGATEFNQPQHF	TGTGCCGGGGCCACGGAATTCAATCAGCCCCAGCATTTT
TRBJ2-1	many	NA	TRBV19	CASSIGVSSSYNEQFF	TGTGCCAGTAGTATAGGAGTGAGTAGCTCCTACAATGAGCAGTTCTTC
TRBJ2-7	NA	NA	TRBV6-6	CASFQGYSYEQYF	TGTGCCAGCTTCCAGGGCTACTCCTACGAGCAGTACTTC
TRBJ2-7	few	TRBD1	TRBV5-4	CASSWDRGFDEQYF	TGTGCCAGCAGCTGGGACAGGGGGTTCGACGAGCAGTACTTC
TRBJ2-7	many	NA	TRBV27	CASRPRSQSLEGSYEQYF	TGTGCCAGCAGACCGAGGTCCCAATCGTTGGAGGGGAGCTACGAGCAGTACTTC
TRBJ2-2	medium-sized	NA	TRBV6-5	CASSYSQRATGELFF	TGTGCCAGCAGTTACTCTCAGAGAGCCACCGGGGAGCTGTTTTTT
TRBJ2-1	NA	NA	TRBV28	CASSQRLDEQFF	TGTGCCAGCAGTCAAAGGCTAGATGAGCAGTTCTTC
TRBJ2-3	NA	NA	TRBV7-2	CASSQGSGATDTQYF	TGTGCCAGCAGCCAGGGGTCGGGGGCCACAGATACGCAGTATTTT
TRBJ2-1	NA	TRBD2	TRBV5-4	CASSLVSGSFYNEQFF	TGTGCCAGCAGCTTAGTTAGCGGGAGTTTCTACAATGAGCAGTTCTTC
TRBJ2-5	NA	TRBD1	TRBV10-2	CASSVSVGQLLQETQYF	TGCGCCAGCAGTGTTTCTGTGGGACAGCTGCTACAAGAGACCCAGTACTTC
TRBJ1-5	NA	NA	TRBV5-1	CASSLDVYNQPQHF	TGCGCCAGCAGCTTGGATGTGTACAATCAGCCCCAGCATTTT
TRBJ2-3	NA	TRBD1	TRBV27	CASSFDRGTDTQYF	TGTGCCAGCAGTTTTGACAGGGGCACAGATACGCAGTATTTT
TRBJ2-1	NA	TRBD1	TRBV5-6	CASSLGQVPNEQFF	TGTGCCAGCAGCTTAGGACAGGTCCCTAATGAGCAGTTCTTC
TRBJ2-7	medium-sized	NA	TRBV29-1	CSTCHEQYF	TGCAGCACCTGCCACGAGCAGTACTTC
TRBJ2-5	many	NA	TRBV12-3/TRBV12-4	CASKSAVGTQYF	TGTGCCAGCAAAAGCGCCGTGGGGACCCAGTACTTC
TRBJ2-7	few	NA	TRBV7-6	CASSFGQFTEQYF	TGTGCCAGCAGCTTCGGACAGTTTACTGAGCAGTACTTC
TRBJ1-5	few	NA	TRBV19	CASSMGGEYQPQHF	TGTGCCAGTAGTATGGGGGGAGAGTATCAGCCCCAGCATTTT
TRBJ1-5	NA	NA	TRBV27	CASTPPQHF	TGTGCCAGCACGCCCCCCCAGCATTTT
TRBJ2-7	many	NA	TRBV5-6	CASSLVGSYEQYF	TGTGCCAGCAGCTTGGTGGGCTCCTACGAGCAGTACTTC
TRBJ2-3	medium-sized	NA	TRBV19	CASSMRTNTDTQYF	TGTGCCAGTAGTATGAGGACAAACACAGATACGCAGTATTTT
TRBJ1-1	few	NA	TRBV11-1	CASSQEGVRMNTEAFF	TGTGCCAGCAGCCAAGAGGGAGTCAGAATGAACACTGAAGCTTTCTTT
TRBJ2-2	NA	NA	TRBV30	CAWKGALTGELFF	TGTGCCTGGAAAGGAGCTTTAACCGGGGAGCTGTTTTTT
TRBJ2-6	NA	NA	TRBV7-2	CASSLRISGANVLTF	TGTGCCAGCAGCTTAAGAATCTCTGGGGCCAACGTCCTGACTTTC
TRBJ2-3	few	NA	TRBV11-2	CASSRTPMGLGQITRDTQYF	TGTGCCAGCAGCCGAACACCCATGGGTTTGGGACAAATAACCCGGGATACGCAGTATTTT